This T cell receptor (beta chain) was obtained from a study of regulatory T cells in long-lasting Graves disease. Study observations and caveats: It was possible that the small sample size reduced accuracy.

Construction of the TCR beta libraries employed iRepertoire HTBI primers in conjunction with Arm-PCR of CDR3 regions. TCRdb redid the calling of the multiplex PCR reads with MiXCR, one entry per CDR3 protein. This sample carries about 620,000 distinct CDR3 sequences, less than 20% of them seen once, and the ten largest clones take approximately 20%. V lost 11 bases and J lost 2; bases outside the gene matches: 12. CDR1 SNHLY and CDR2 FYNNEI come from the germline V gene. This CDR3 spans 14 amino acids. The time point denotes: newly diagnosed GD, antithyroid drugs for less than 3 months. The TCR library used RNA extracted from PBMCs. This clonotype was picked up a small number of times. Antigen: not known. These records were also assigned to another study, of T cells in Graves' hyperthyroidism and ophthalmopathy.

The chain has TRBV2 and TRBJ2-7, with TRBD2 matching 7 bases. Source: peripheral blood mononuclear cells (PBMCs), taken at new diagnosis, from a patient treated with antithyroid drugs. This receptor was taken from a woman under 40 with Graves disease. The chain's CDR3 is CASKGSGFTYEQYF. CDR3 nucleotide sequence: TGTGCCTCTAAGGGTAGCGGGTTTACCTACGAGCAGTACTTC.